The present T cell receptor beta chain was sequenced within a study of cytomegalovirus exposure and HLA in healthy donors. Study-wide results and caveats: Beyond CMV serostatus, there was no information to go on about immune exposure. Specificity of three CMV-associated chains for CMV antigens was verified in vitro. 16,951 TCR beta sequences were associated with HLA alleles at 0.05 false discovery rate in a later analysis. A reported reduction in N-insertions relative to the approximately 670-donor mean was seen in an Asian-associated ancestry cluster in a later analysis.

The PCR was carried out with 60 Vbeta primers and 13 Jbeta primers. Assay: immunoSEQ multiplex PCR; the TCRdb copy retains only in-frame clones and omits some. Here the sample spans about 210,000 clones, approximately 83% being singletons. V lost 3 bases and J lost 10, with 12 bases in between. Germline V lookup: CDR1 SGDLS, CDR2 YYNGEE. The CDR3 covers 12 residues. To note about this clone: Antigen unknown.

The clonotype was recovered from a woman aged 50 to 60 in good health and CMV-seropositive. The sample taken for sequencing was PBMCs. V is TRBV9 and J is TRBJ2-3; D is perhaps TRBD1 (6 bases). CDR3 sequence: CASSEGQTAQYF. The CDR3 bases are TGTGCCAGCAGCGAAGGACAGACAGCGCAGTATTTT.